A selection of T cell receptor beta chains follows, all from one sample in a study of blood T cell repertoires in COVID-19. TCRdb keeps only in-frame clones here, not all; method: immunoSEQ multiplex PCR. The sample includes hundreds of thousands of clones, around 90% seen only once; the top ten take more than 2.5%. The sequenced material came from peripheral blood. These receptors all come from a man aged 55-75 years with acute or convalescent COVID-19. The CDR3 runs from the conserved cysteine through the conserved F or W. Fields, in order: CDR3 protein, CDR3 DNA, clone size, V gene, D gene, J gene. A D gene is named only where the DNA matches it firmly. Clone sizes are given selectively: once, few, many, or a class where the clone is expanded.

CDR3aa: CSVRGQGNTEAFF
CDR3nt: TGCAGCGTCAGGGGGCAGGGAAACACTGAAGCTTTCTTT
abundance: NA
v_gene: TRBV29-1
d_gene: TRBD1
j_gene: TRBJ1-1

CDR3aa: CASSLGGGSDYGYTF
CDR3nt: TGTGCCAGCAGCTTAGGAGGGGGCTCGGACTATGGCTACACCTTC
abundance: few
v_gene: TRBV7-8
d_gene: TRBD1
j_gene: TRBJ1-2

CDR3aa: CASSMRTGYTDTQYF
CDR3nt: TGTGCCAGTAGTATGCGGACAGGTTACACAGATACGCAGTATTTT
abundance: NA
v_gene: TRBV19
d_gene: TRBD1
j_gene: TRBJ2-3

CDR3aa: CASTGQGYEQYF
CDR3nt: TGTGCCAGCACGGGACAGGGCTACGAGCAGTACTTC
abundance: NA
v_gene: TRBV2
d_gene: TRBD1
j_gene: TRBJ2-7

CDR3aa: CAWNRGRDQPQHF
CDR3nt: TGTGCCTGGAATAGGGGGCGAGATCAGCCCCAGCATTTT
abundance: NA
v_gene: TRBV30
d_gene: TRBD1
j_gene: TRBJ1-5

CDR3aa: CASSLVQSNEQFF
CDR3nt: TGCGCCAGCAGCTTGGTGCAGTCCAATGAGCAGTTCTTC
abundance: once
v_gene: TRBV5-1
d_gene: NA
j_gene: TRBJ2-1

CDR3aa: CASGLATGGGQPQHF
CDR3nt: TGTGCTAGTGGTTTGGCGACAGGGGGAGGACAGCCCCAGCATTTT
abundance: NA
v_gene: TRBV12-5
d_gene: TRBD1
j_gene: TRBJ1-5

CDR3aa: CASSKQGPNEKLFF
CDR3nt: TGTGCCAGTAGTAAACAGGGCCCTAATGAAAAACTGTTTTTT
abundance: NA
v_gene: TRBV19
d_gene: NA
j_gene: TRBJ1-4

CDR3aa: CSASQATEAFF
CDR3nt: TGCAGTGCTTCCCAGGCCACTGAAGCTTTCTTT
abundance: once
v_gene: TRBV20-1
d_gene: NA
j_gene: TRBJ1-1

CDR3aa: CASSANPHRGRSDGYTF
CDR3nt: TGTGCCAGCAGCGCTAACCCACACAGGGGGCGTTCCGATGGCTACACCTTC
abundance: once
v_gene: TRBV9
d_gene: TRBD1
j_gene: TRBJ1-2

CDR3aa: CASSLRTGQGAYEQYF
CDR3nt: TGTGCCAGCAGCTTGCGAACGGGACAGGGTGCCTACGAGCAGTACTTC
abundance: NA
v_gene: TRBV11-2
d_gene: TRBD1
j_gene: TRBJ2-7

CDR3aa: CASSFRGRDGQNTEAFF
CDR3nt: TGTGCCAGCAGCTTTAGGGGCAGGGATGGGCAGAACACTGAAGCTTTCTTT
abundance: NA
v_gene: TRBV7-8
d_gene: NA
j_gene: TRBJ1-1

CDR3aa: CASSTPWGGGYTF
CDR3nt: TGTGCCAGTAGCACCCCCTGGGGGGGTGGCTACACCTTC
abundance: NA
v_gene: TRBV19
d_gene: NA
j_gene: TRBJ1-2

CDR3aa: CASNERGGYEQYF
CDR3nt: TGTGCCAGCAATGAAAGGGGTGGCTACGAGCAGTACTTC
abundance: NA
v_gene: TRBV27
d_gene: NA
j_gene: TRBJ2-7

CDR3aa: CASSQGADEKLFF
CDR3nt: TGTGCCAGCTCACAGGGGGCCGATGAAAAACTGTTTTTT
abundance: NA
v_gene: TRBV18
d_gene: TRBD1
j_gene: TRBJ1-4

CDR3aa: CASSSGQGAYQPQHF
CDR3nt: TGTGCCAGTAGTTCCGGACAGGGGGCATATCAGCCCCAGCATTTT
abundance: NA
v_gene: TRBV19
d_gene: TRBD1
j_gene: TRBJ1-5

CDR3aa: CASSPPAGNLGEAFF
CDR3nt: TGTGCCAGCTCACCACCGGCGGGGAACCTAGGTGAAGCTTTCTTT
abundance: NA
v_gene: TRBV18
d_gene: NA
j_gene: TRBJ1-1

CDR3aa: CASSALASGQETQYF
CDR3nt: TGTGCCAGTAGTGCTTTGGCTAGCGGACAAGAGACCCAGTACTTC
abundance: NA
v_gene: TRBV19
d_gene: TRBD2
j_gene: TRBJ2-5

CDR3aa: CASSLWENEQFF
CDR3nt: TGTGCCAGCAGTTTATGGGAGAATGAGCAGTTCTTC
abundance: NA
v_gene: TRBV28
d_gene: NA
j_gene: TRBJ2-1

CDR3aa: CASRRTLVTGELFF
CDR3nt: TGTGCCAGCAGGCGGACACTTGTCACCGGGGAGCTGTTTTTT
abundance: NA
v_gene: TRBV6-5
d_gene: NA
j_gene: TRBJ2-2

CDR3aa: CASSLRRGAGVSTFPDTQYF
CDR3nt: TGTGCCAGCTCACTCAGGCGGGGGGCCGGAGTCTCCACGTTCCCAGATACGCAGTATTTT
abundance: NA
v_gene: TRBV18
d_gene: TRBD2
j_gene: TRBJ2-3

CDR3aa: CASTPTQGRDNTIYF
CDR3nt: TGTGCCAGCACCCCGACCCAGGGGAGGGATAACACCATATATTTT
abundance: NA
v_gene: TRBV2
d_gene: NA
j_gene: TRBJ1-3

CDR3aa: CASSRQTSNTEAFF
CDR3nt: TGTGCCAGCAGTAGACAGACTTCGAACACTGAAGCTTTCTTT
abundance: NA
v_gene: TRBV6-5
d_gene: NA
j_gene: TRBJ1-1

CDR3aa: CASSEEGTGGAVDRSNEQFF
CDR3nt: TGCGCCAGCAGCGAGGAGGGAACAGGGGGCGCGGTGGATCGGTCCAATGAGCAGTTCTTC
abundance: NA
v_gene: TRBV4-1
d_gene: TRBD1
j_gene: TRBJ2-1

CDR3aa: CASSVAEGAGNEQFF
CDR3nt: TGTGCCAGCAGCGTAGCTGAGGGGGCGGGCAATGAGCAGTTCTTC
abundance: NA
v_gene: TRBV9
d_gene: TRBD1
j_gene: TRBJ2-1

CDR3aa: CASSERLAGGQETQYF
CDR3nt: TGTGCCAGCAGTGAACGACTAGCGGGGGGGCAGGAGACCCAGTACTTC
abundance: NA
v_gene: TRBV6-1
d_gene: TRBD2
j_gene: TRBJ2-5

CDR3aa: CASSDRTGVDSPLHF
CDR3nt: TGCGCCAGCAGCGACAGGACAGGGGTGGATTCACCCCTCCACTTT
abundance: NA
v_gene: TRBV4-1
d_gene: TRBD1
j_gene: TRBJ1-6